The rows below give T cell receptor beta chains drawn from one sample of a study of shared clonotypes between healthy human individuals. Generated by immunoSEQ multiplex PCR, the TCRdb table keeps only in-frame clones and is missing some. The sample lists approximately 1.5 million clones, approximately 98.5% seen once, with about 0.4% in the top ten. What was sequenced was naive CD4+ T cells sorted from blood. The source of these receptors is a man under 40 in good health. Each CDR3 is given with its conserved first and last residue. The order of the fields is clone size, V gene, J gene, CDR3 protein. Size is stated for part of the rows, as once, few or many counts, or as a class when the clone is expanded.

abundance: .
v_gene: TRBV7-9
j_gene: TRBJ1-1
CDR3aa: CASSFDGRGVRGNTEAFF

abundance: .
v_gene: TRBV6-4
j_gene: TRBJ2-5
CDR3aa: CASSAGTGHQETQYF

abundance: .
v_gene: TRBV18
j_gene: TRBJ1-1
CDR3aa: CASSPLTGPLSPNTEAFF

abundance: .
v_gene: TRBV14
j_gene: TRBJ2-3
CDR3aa: CASSQAHTHTDTQYF

abundance: .
v_gene: TRBV5-4
j_gene: TRBJ2-1
CDR3aa: CASSSQGALEQFF

abundance: .
v_gene: TRBV7-9
j_gene: TRBJ1-3
CDR3aa: CASSFEVFGNTIYF

abundance: .
v_gene: TRBV25-1
j_gene: TRBJ2-7
CDR3aa: CASGRVYEQYF

abundance: .
v_gene: TRBV18
j_gene: TRBJ2-5
CDR3aa: CASSPPLSGKETQYF

abundance: once
v_gene: TRBV9
j_gene: TRBJ2-5
CDR3aa: CASSVALPGVETQYF

abundance: .
v_gene: TRBV4-3
j_gene: TRBJ2-7
CDR3aa: CASSQEDTSYEQYF

abundance: .
v_gene: TRBV6-5
j_gene: TRBJ2-7
CDR3aa: CASASVYEQYF

abundance: once
v_gene: TRBV19
j_gene: TRBJ1-1
CDR3aa: CASSIDRIGGEAFF

abundance: .
v_gene: TRBV29-1
j_gene: TRBJ1-2
CDR3aa: CSVEGQGFGYTF

abundance: .
v_gene: TRBV15
j_gene: TRBJ1-1
CDR3aa: CATSRDLRDTEAFF

abundance: .
v_gene: TRBV10-1
j_gene: TRBJ2-7
CDR3aa: CASSEGPTLYEQYF

abundance: .
v_gene: TRBV19
j_gene: TRBJ2-7
CDR3aa: CASGQPPYYEQYF

abundance: .
v_gene: TRBV9
j_gene: TRBJ2-5
CDR3aa: CASSDRAHQETQYF

abundance: .
v_gene: TRBV18
j_gene: TRBJ2-5
CDR3aa: CASSPKGETQYF

abundance: .
v_gene: TRBV29-1
j_gene: TRBJ2-3
CDR3aa: CSVGLAGWDTQYF

abundance: .
v_gene: TRBV5-6
j_gene: TRBJ2-1
CDR3aa: CAGSERDNEQFF

abundance: .
v_gene: TRBV28
j_gene: TRBJ1-2
CDR3aa: CASTGGQGRYGYTF

abundance: .
v_gene: TRBV28
j_gene: TRBJ1-4
CDR3aa: CASSAAQPGGEKLFF

abundance: few
v_gene: TRBV2
j_gene: TRBJ2-7
CDR3aa: CASSENYEQYF

abundance: once
v_gene: TRBV2
j_gene: TRBJ2-6
CDR3aa: CASSSGRLRSGANVLTF

abundance: .
v_gene: TRBV7-7
j_gene: TRBJ2-3
CDR3aa: CASSPLAGRSTDTQYF

abundance: .
v_gene: TRBV5-6
j_gene: TRBJ2-3
CDR3aa: CASSLVRTGTDTQYF

abundance: .
v_gene: TRBV27
j_gene: TRBJ2-2
CDR3aa: CASKGKKDTGELFF

abundance: .
v_gene: TRBV6-6
j_gene: TRBJ2-3
CDR3aa: CASSPPHTDTQYF

abundance: .
v_gene: TRBV18
j_gene: TRBJ2-7
CDR3aa: CASSSPGTGAYEQYF